What follows are 15 T cell receptor beta chains derived from one specimen sequenced in a study of early T cells in non-severe SARS-CoV-2 infection. Via MiXCR, TCRdb re-called the 5' RACE reads, giving one row per CDR3 protein. The sample lists some 61,000 distinct CDR3 sequences, around 9% occurring once. Sequencing was done on a sample of whole blood. These TCRs come from an adult who was a healthcare worker with PCR-confirmed SARS-CoV-2 infection or an uninfected control (not recorded which).

This clonotype turned up a few times. This chain joins TRBV5-6 and TRBJ2-5; 8 bases line up with TRBD1. Germline V gene data show CDR1 as SGHDT and CDR2 as YYEEEE. The CDR3 runs to 16 residues. V lost 4 bases, J lost 4 bases, and 12 bases stayed unmatched. Here the CDR3 reads CASSARFRGLGETQYF. The DNA for the CDR3 is TGTGCCAGCAGCGCCCGCTTCAGGGGGCTCGGAGAGACCCAGTACTTC. Complete variable domain (other parts from reference TRBV5-6 and TRBJ2-5): DAGVTQSPTHLIKTRGQQVTLRCSPKSGHDTVSWYQQALGQGPQFIFQYYEEEERQRGNFPDRFSGHQFPNYSSELNVNALLLGDSALYLCASSARFRGLGETQYFGPGTRLLVL.

This clonotype came up many times. Its ends do not fully match the called genes, so a read error is possible. V is TRBV2 and J is TRBJ2-1, with D unresolved. CDR1 and CDR2 (germline): SNHLY, FYNNEI. CDR3 length equals 11 residues. The DNA of the CDR3 is TGTGCCAGCAGTGAATGGGAAAGAAAACGCTTC. Translated: CASSEWERKRF.

This clonotype has more than one count but fewer than ten. The V call is TRBV2, the J call TRBJ2-7, with unresolved D. CDR1 and CDR2 from the germline V gene are SNHLY and FYNNEI. The CDR3 contains 13 residues. The V end was cut by 3 bases, the J end by 7 bases, with 13 bases between. This CDR3 is CASSELALQEQYF. CDR3 DNA: TGTGCCAGCAGTGAGTTGGCCCTGCAGGAGCAGTACTTC.

This chain uses TRBV3-1 with TRBJ1-1; 9 positions agree with TRBD1. Germline trimming cut 1 base from V and 3 bases from J; bases unmatched to any gene: 3. CDR1 and CDR2 (germline): LGHDT, YNNKEL (reference sequence). The CDR3 contains 15 residues. CDR3 DNA sequence: TGTGCCAGCAGCCAAGCGGGACAGGGAGACACTGAAGCTTTCTTT. Translated, it gives CASSQAGQGDTEAFF.

This clonotype was observed at least ten times. The V gene is TRBV7-3, the J gene TRBJ2-3; the D gene is possibly TRBD2 (5 bases). The CDR3 contains 14 residues. Trimming removed 5 bases from V and 2 bases from J, with 11 bases in between. Germline assignment: CDR1 SGHTA and CDR2 FQGTGA. Here the CDR3 reads CASSTRAPTDTQYF. CDR3 DNA sequence: TGTGCCAGCAGCACGCGGGCTCCCACAGATACGCAGTATTTT.

This clonotype was recorded a few times. J is TRBJ2-7 and V is TRBV12-3 or TRBV12-4; D gene ambiguous. This CDR3 has 11 amino acids. Trimming pared 6 bases from V and 7 bases from J, leaving 10 bases between. The CDR3 loop reads CASRDLGEQYF. In DNA, the CDR3 is TGTGCCAGCAGGGACCTGGGGGAGCAGTACTTC.

This clonotype has a handful of counts. The chain joins TRBV20-1 to TRBJ2-3; 11 bases are shared with TRBD2. Germline CDR1 and CDR2: DFQATT and SNEGSKA (reference sequence). This CDR3 is built from 14 residues. After removal of 5 bases from V and 6 bases from J, the junction contained 7 bases not matched to a gene. The CDR3 loop reads CSALSGGAADTQYF. The CDR3 DNA sequence: TGCAGTGCTCTTAGCGGGGGGGCCGCGGATACGCAGTATTTT.

A few counts support this clonotype. The chain joins TRBV5-5 to TRBJ1-4; 8 nucleotides line up with TRBD1. J lost 5 bases, V lost 4 bases, and 7 bases had no gene match. Germline V gene sequence: CDR1 SGHKS, CDR2 YYEKEE (reference sequence). The CDR3 has 15 amino acids. CDR3 coding DNA: TGTGCCAGCAGCGTAACGGGACAGGAGAATGAAAAACTGTTTTTT. It translates to CASSVTGQENEKLFF.

The V and J genes are TRBV6-5 and TRBJ2-2; D unresolved. The germline V and J ends were trimmed by 2 bases and 6 bases, with 7 bases remaining between them. Germline lookup yields CDR1 MNHEY and CDR2 SVGAGI. CDR3 length: 13 amino acids. In DNA, the CDR3 is TGTGCCAGCAGTTACACCTTCCCCGGGGAGCTGTTTTTT. Its translation is CASSYTFPGELFF.

This clonotype was seen more than once but under ten times. The rearrangement uses TRBV7-3 and TRBJ2-2, with D tentatively TRBD2 (6 bases). Germline values: CDR1 SGHTA, CDR2 FQGTGA. V was cut by 5 bases and J by 6 bases, with 16 bases left in between. The CDR3 consists of 15 residues. The CDR3 spells CASSPGRGGPGELFF. The CDR3 DNA follows: TGTGCCAGCAGCCCGGGACGGGGAGGTCCCGGGGAGCTGTTTTTT. The whole variable domain, remainder taken from reference TRBV7-3 and TRBJ2-2, is GAGVSQTPSNKVTEKGKYVELRCDPISGHTALYWYRQSLGQGPEFLIYFQGTGAADDSGLPNDRFFAVRPEGSVSTLKIQRTERGDSAVYLCASSPGRGGPGELFFGEGSRLTVL.

The chain links TRBV5-1 to TRBJ2-3; 8 bases are shared with TRBD2. CDR3 length: 15 residues. Germline trimming cut 5 bases from V and 2 bases from J; bases unmatched to any gene: 7. CDR1 is SGHRS, CDR2 YFSETQ, per germline. CDR3 residues: CASSKGGGSTDTQYF. The DNA for the CDR3 is TGCGCCAGCAGTAAGGGCGGGGGGTCCACAGATACGCAGTATTTT.

This clonotype is deemed medium-sized (0.01 to 0.1%). CDR3 bases: TGTGCCACCCTTCTCCAACAGAGCACAGATACGCAGTATTTT. As protein: CATLLQQSTDTQYF. The V call is TRBV2, the J call TRBJ2-3, with no clear D. V lost 10 bases to trimming and J lost 0 bases, with 14 bases between them. CDR3 length equals 14 residues. The germline V gene has CDR1 SNHLY and CDR2 FYNNEI.

The J gene is TRBJ2-5, the V gene TRBV4-1; 10 bases align to TRBD2. This CDR3 spans 15 amino acids. Germline V gives CDR1 MGHRA, CDR2 YSYEKL. V shed 8 bases and J 4 bases; nucleotides not matched to a gene: 10. The CDR3 region is CASSLSGGAGETQYF. The CDR3 DNA follows: TGCGCCAGCTCCCTGAGCGGGGGGGCCGGAGAGACCCAGTACTTC.

This clonotype was recorded many times. The chain links TRBV7-2 to TRBJ2-1; D not resolved. From germline, CDR1 is SGHTA and CDR2 FQGNSA. V dropped 5 bases and J dropped 5 bases, with 16 bases sitting between them. The CDR3 has 15 amino acids. In DNA form, the CDR3 reads TGTGCCAGCAGCGAAATAATAAGCGTCAACAATGAGCAGTTCTTC. The encoded protein is CASSEIISVNNEQFF.

The sample holds a few counts of this clonotype. In nucleotides, the CDR3 is TGTGCCAGCTCACCCCCCCCGGGACAGGGGGCCTACGAGCAGTACTTC. Amino acids: CASSPPPGQGAYEQYF. The chain carries TRBV18 and TRBJ2-7, with TRBD1 matching 11 bases. Germline trimming cut 3 bases from V and 2 bases from J; bases unmatched to any gene: 6. Germline CDR1 reads KGHSH; CDR2 reads LQKENI. CDR3 length: 16 residues.